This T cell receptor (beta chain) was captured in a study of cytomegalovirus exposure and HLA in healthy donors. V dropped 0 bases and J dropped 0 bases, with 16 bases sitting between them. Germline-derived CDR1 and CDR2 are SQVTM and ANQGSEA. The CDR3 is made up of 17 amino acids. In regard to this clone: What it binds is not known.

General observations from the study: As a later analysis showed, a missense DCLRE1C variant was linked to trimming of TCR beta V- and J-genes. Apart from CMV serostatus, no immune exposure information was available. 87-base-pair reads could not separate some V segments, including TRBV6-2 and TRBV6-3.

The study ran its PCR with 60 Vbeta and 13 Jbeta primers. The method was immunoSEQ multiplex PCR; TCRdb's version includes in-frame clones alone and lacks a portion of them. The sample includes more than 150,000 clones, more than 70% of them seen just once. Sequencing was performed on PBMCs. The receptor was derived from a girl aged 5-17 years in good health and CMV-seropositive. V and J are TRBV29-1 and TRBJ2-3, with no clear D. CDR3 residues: CSVEDLSGGTSTDTQYF. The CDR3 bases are TGCAGCGTTGAAGATCTGTCTGGCGGAACTAGCACAGATACGCAGTATTTT.